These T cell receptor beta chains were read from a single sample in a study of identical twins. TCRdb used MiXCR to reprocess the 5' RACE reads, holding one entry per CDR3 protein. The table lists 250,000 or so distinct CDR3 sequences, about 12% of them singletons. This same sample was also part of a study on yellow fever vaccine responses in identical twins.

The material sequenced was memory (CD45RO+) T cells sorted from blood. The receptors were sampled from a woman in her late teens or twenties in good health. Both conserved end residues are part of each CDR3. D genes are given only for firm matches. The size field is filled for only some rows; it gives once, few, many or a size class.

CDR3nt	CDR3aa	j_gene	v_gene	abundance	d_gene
TGCAGCGTTCCGACGGGGGACTATGGCTACACCTTC	CSVPTGDYGYTF	TRBJ1-2	TRBV29-1	few	-
TGCGCCAGCAGCTTTTTGGGCGGGGACGAGAAGTACTTC	CASSFLGGDEKYF	TRBJ2-7	TRBV5-1	few	-
TGTGCCACCAGCAGCCGCTGGGGACTCTTGGAGGATACGCAGTATTTT	CATSSRWGLLEDTQYF	TRBJ2-3	TRBV15	many	-
TGTGCCAGCAGCACCCGGACAGGGGGGAACACCGGGGAGCTGTTTTTT	CASSTRTGGNTGELFF	TRBJ2-2	TRBV7-2	many	TRBD1
TGTGCCAGCAGTGGGGCCCCTATAGTCTACAATGAGCAGTTCTTC	CASSGAPIVYNEQFF	TRBJ2-1	TRBV27	-	-
TGTGCCAGCAGTTTACAGGGGATAGATGGCTACACCTTC	CASSLQGIDGYTF	TRBJ1-2	TRBV6-2/TRBV6-3	few	TRBD1
TGTGCCACCAGCAGCTCCCGGACAGGGGTCTACAATGAGCAGTTCTTC	CATSSSRTGVYNEQFF	TRBJ2-1	TRBV15	many	TRBD1
TGCGCCAGCAGGGGCGACACGTCAAACGCAGATACGCAGTATTTT	CASRGDTSNADTQYF	TRBJ2-3	TRBV5-1	-	-
TGTGCCAGCGGGACTTACCTCGAGCAGTACTTC	CASGTYLEQYF	TRBJ2-7	TRBV19	once	-
TGTGCCAGCAGTTACGCTCGAGGGGGCGCGGAGACCCAGTACTTC	CASSYARGGAETQYF	TRBJ2-5	TRBV6-2/TRBV6-3	-	TRBD1
TGCAGTGCTAGGGCGGCGGGTGGCTATGGCTACACCTTC	CSARAAGGYGYTF	TRBJ1-2	TRBV20-1	-	-
TGTGCCACCAGCGCGTGGGCCCCCGGGACATCCAATCAGCCCCAGCATTTT	CATSAWAPGTSNQPQHF	TRBJ1-5	TRBV15	few	-
TGTGCCAGCAGCTTAGGGTCTAGCGGAAGCTCCTACGAGCAGTACTTC	CASSLGSSGSSYEQYF	TRBJ2-7	TRBV7-8	many	TRBD2
TGTGCCAGCAGTCCAACAGGGGGTGATTCACCCCTCCACTTT	CASSPTGGDSPLHF	TRBJ1-6	TRBV25-1	many	TRBD1
TGCAGTGCTAGCCTCGGCGAGCCGGGGACCCAGTACTTC	CSASLGEPGTQYF	TRBJ2-5	TRBV20-1	many	-
TGTGCCAGCAGTCGCACTAGCGGGGTATACAATGAGCAGTTCTTC	CASSRTSGVYNEQFF	TRBJ2-1	TRBV12-3/TRBV12-4	-	TRBD2
TGTGCCAGCAGTCGAGGGACAGCTCCGGGGCAGTTCTTC	CASSRGTAPGQFF	TRBJ2-1	TRBV6-1	few	TRBD1
TGTGCCAGCAGCCGAACGACAGGACTACAAGAGACCCAGTACTTC	CASSRTTGLQETQYF	TRBJ2-5	TRBV5-5	-	-
TGTGCCAGCACTCATCGGACAGGCTTTGCCTACGAGCAGTACTTC	CASTHRTGFAYEQYF	TRBJ2-7	TRBV12-3/TRBV12-4	few	TRBD1
TGCAGTGCTAGTCGACAGCGGGAGACCCAGTACTTC	CSASRQRETQYF	TRBJ2-5	TRBV20-1	few	-
TGTGCCAGCAGCCCCCGCCCAGGGGAAAACTACGAGCAGTACTTC	CASSPRPGENYEQYF	TRBJ2-7	TRBV7-9	few	-
TGTGCCAGCTCACCTAAGAGTAGCACAGGGGGCTGGAACGAGCAGTACTTC	CASSPKSSTGGWNEQYF	TRBJ2-7	TRBV18	-	TRBD1
TGTGCCAGCAGCGAAGGTCATGGGGAGCAGTACTTC	CASSEGHGEQYF	TRBJ2-7	TRBV7-9	few	-
TGTGCCAGCAGCCTGATAAGTGGGGCGGGGACCGGGGAGCTGTTTTTT	CASSLISGAGTGELFF	TRBJ2-2	TRBV11-2	many	-
TGTGCCAGCAGTTACGGACGGACCAGCACAGATACGCAGTATTTT	CASSYGRTSTDTQYF	TRBJ2-3	TRBV6-5	-	-
TGTGCCAGCAGTTTGGGGACTACTCTATACGAGCAGTACTTC	CASSLGTTLYEQYF	TRBJ2-7	TRBV28	-	TRBD2
TGTGCCAGCAGCAGAGAACTTCAGGGGGAAGTCGTGGAAGAGACCCAGTACTTC	CASSRELQGEVVEETQYF	TRBJ2-5	TRBV21-1	-	-
TGTGCCACCAGGAAACCAGGGGGCACCGGGGAGCTGTTTTTT	CATRKPGGTGELFF	TRBJ2-2	TRBV24-1	many	TRBD1
TGTGCCACCAGCAGAGATGTCGGAGGGAGTTCACCCCTCCACTTT	CATSRDVGGSSPLHF	TRBJ1-6	TRBV15	few	-
TGTGCCAGCAGCATAACCAGGGGCACCGGGGAGCTGTTTTTT	CASSITRGTGELFF	TRBJ2-2	TRBV7-3	few	-
TGCAGTGCTAGAGACGCCTGGGAGTCACCCCTCCACTTT	CSARDAWESPLHF	TRBJ1-6	TRBV20-1	few	-
TGTGCCAGCAGCCAATCTGGAGATACGCAGTATTTT	CASSQSGDTQYF	TRBJ2-3	TRBV16	few	-
TGCGCCAGCAGCCAAGGTGTTATGGGTGTGGGGGCTCGTCGTTCTGGGGCCAACGTCCTGACTTTC	CASSQGVMGVGARRSGANVLTF	TRBJ2-6	TRBV4-1	many	-
TGTGCCACCAGCAAGGGGACACCGAACACCGGGGAGCTGTTTTTT	CATSKGTPNTGELFF	TRBJ2-2	TRBV15	few	-
TGTGCCAGCAGTTACCGACAGGGGGGAAACGAGCAGTACTTC	CASSYRQGGNEQYF	TRBJ2-7	TRBV6-5	few	TRBD1
TGTGCCAGCGGGTGGACAGGAGGCACAGATACGCAGTATTTT	CASGWTGGTDTQYF	TRBJ2-3	TRBV11-1	many	TRBD1
TGTGCCAGCAGCACCGGACTAGCGGGGGTTTGGCAAGAGACCCAGTACTTC	CASSTGLAGVWQETQYF	TRBJ2-5	TRBV7-9	few	TRBD2
TGTGCCAGCAGCCAAGATTGGGGGCTGGGCTATGGCTACACCTTC	CASSQDWGLGYGYTF	TRBJ1-2	TRBV4-2	many	-
TGTGCCAGCAGAGCGGAACTAAGCTCCTACAATGAGCAGTTCTTC	CASRAELSSYNEQFF	TRBJ2-1	TRBV27	-	-
TGCAGTGCTAGTGGCGGTGGGGATCATGGCTACACCTTC	CSASGGGDHGYTF	TRBJ1-2	TRBV20-1	-	-
TGCGCCAGCAGCCGCAACTCTTTTATTGAGCAGTACTTC	CASSRNSFIEQYF	TRBJ2-7	TRBV5-1	-	-
TGCAGCGTTCTTGACAGCCTAATCATGAACACTGAAGCTTTCTTT	CSVLDSLIMNTEAFF	TRBJ1-1	TRBV29-1	few	-
TGCGCCAGCAGCCAAGGGGCGGCCCAACCGTACAATGAGCAGTTCTTC	CASSQGAAQPYNEQFF	TRBJ2-1	TRBV4-1	-	-
TGTGCCAGCCCCTCGGTAGTCGGGGGTAATGAGCAGTTCTTC	CASPSVVGGNEQFF	TRBJ2-1	TRBV7-9	-	-
TGTGCCAGCAGCCCCCCACAGGTCCCTGGTGGGGCCAACGTCCTGACTTTC	CASSPPQVPGGANVLTF	TRBJ2-6	TRBV7-2	-	-
TGCGCCAGCAGTGACAGGGTCCCGCCCGGGGAAGCTTTCTTT	CASSDRVPPGEAFF	TRBJ1-1	TRBV10-1	-	-
TGTGCCAGCAGTTATTTCGACGGGCCCAAAAACATTCAGTACTTC	CASSYFDGPKNIQYF	TRBJ2-4	TRBV6-5	few	-
TGCGCCAGCAGCTCGGAGACGGGGGGGGTGACTAGCACAGATACGCAGTATTTT	CASSSETGGVTSTDTQYF	TRBJ2-3	TRBV5-1	few	TRBD2
TGTGCCAGTAGTATCGGAGGCAGTTACAATGAGCAGTTCTTC	CASSIGGSYNEQFF	TRBJ2-1	TRBV19	-	-
TGTGCCAGCAGCCTGGGACAGGGGGCTTGGAGCAATCAGCCCCAGCATTTT	CASSLGQGAWSNQPQHF	TRBJ1-5	TRBV7-2	few	TRBD1
TGTGCCAGCAGCCACACCAGCGGAACAGATACGCAGTATTTT	CASSHTSGTDTQYF	TRBJ2-3	TRBV3-1	few	-
TGTGCCAGCAGTCCACCACACCGGGACCCAGCCTACAATGAGCAGTTCTTC	CASSPPHRDPAYNEQFF	TRBJ2-1	TRBV6-1	-	-
TGCAGTGCTAGAGATTGGGAAAAACTGTTTTTT	CSARDWEKLFF	TRBJ1-4	TRBV20-1	few	-
TGTGCCAGCAGTGTGAGCGGGAGTAGAACAGATACGCAGTATTTT	CASSVSGSRTDTQYF	TRBJ2-3	TRBV12-3/TRBV12-4	many	TRBD2
TGCGCCAGCAGCTTCGGCCTGCTGAACCCTTTCTACGAGCAGTACTTC	CASSFGLLNPFYEQYF	TRBJ2-7	TRBV5-1	many	-
TGTGCCAGCAGTCCCGGGACAGATTCACCCCTCCACTTT	CASSPGTDSPLHF	TRBJ1-6	TRBV12-3/TRBV12-4	many	TRBD1
TGTGCCAGCCGAATCGACCTGGGGGTTAGTCCCGGGGAGCTGTTTTTT	CASRIDLGVSPGELFF	TRBJ2-2	TRBV6-2/TRBV6-3	few	-
TGTGCCAGCAGCCCGGGTTACCAGGGGTTTCTGATCGGCTACACCTTC	CASSPGYQGFLIGYTF	TRBJ1-2	TRBV3-1	few	-
TGTGCCAGCAGTAGACGGTACCAAGAGACCCAGTACTTC	CASSRRYQETQYF	TRBJ2-5	TRBV27	-	-